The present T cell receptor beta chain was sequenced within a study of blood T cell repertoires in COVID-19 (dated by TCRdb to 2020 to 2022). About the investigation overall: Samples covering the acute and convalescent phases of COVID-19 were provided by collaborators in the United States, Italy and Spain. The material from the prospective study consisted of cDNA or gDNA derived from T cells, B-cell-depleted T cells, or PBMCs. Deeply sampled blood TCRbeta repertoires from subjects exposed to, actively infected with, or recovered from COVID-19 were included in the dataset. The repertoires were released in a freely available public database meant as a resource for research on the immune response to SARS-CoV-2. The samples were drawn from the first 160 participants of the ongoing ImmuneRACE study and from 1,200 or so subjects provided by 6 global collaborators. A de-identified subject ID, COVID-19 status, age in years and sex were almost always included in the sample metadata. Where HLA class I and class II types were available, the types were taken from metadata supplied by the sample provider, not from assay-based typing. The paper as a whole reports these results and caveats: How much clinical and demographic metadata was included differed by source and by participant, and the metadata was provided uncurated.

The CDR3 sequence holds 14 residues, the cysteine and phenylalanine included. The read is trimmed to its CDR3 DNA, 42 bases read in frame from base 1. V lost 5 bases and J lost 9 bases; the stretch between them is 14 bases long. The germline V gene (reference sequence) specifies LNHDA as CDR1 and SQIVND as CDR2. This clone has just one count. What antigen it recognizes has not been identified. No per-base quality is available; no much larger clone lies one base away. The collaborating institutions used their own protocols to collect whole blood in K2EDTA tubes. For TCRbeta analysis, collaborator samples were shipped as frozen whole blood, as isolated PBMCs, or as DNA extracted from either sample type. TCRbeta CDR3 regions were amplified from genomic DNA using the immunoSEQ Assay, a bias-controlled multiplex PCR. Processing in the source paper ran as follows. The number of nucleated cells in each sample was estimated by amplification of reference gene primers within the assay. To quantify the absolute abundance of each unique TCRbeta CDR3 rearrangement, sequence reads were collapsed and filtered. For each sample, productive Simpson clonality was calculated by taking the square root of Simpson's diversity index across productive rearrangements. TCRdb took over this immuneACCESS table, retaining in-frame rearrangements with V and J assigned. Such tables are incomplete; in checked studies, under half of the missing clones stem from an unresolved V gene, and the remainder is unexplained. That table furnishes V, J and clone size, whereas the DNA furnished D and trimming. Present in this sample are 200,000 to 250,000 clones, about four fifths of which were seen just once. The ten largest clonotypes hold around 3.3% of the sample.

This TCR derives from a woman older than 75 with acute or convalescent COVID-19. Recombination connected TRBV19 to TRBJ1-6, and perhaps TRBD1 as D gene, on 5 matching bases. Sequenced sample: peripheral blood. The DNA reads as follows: TGTGCCAGTAGTTCGGGTACGGGGGGTTCACCCCTCCACTTT. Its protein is CASSSGTGGSPLHF.